This T cell receptor (beta chain) is from a study of blood T cells in healthy people across ages. The table lists this clonotype with a few counts. Its antigen is still unknown. Study-wide results and limits: Researchers deemed the diversity estimates from one million T cells underestimates. Per million T cells, TCR beta diversity dropped about linearly as age rose.

It was with a sample-barcoded 5' primer and a J-beta primer mix that a second PCR of about 6 to 11 cycles was run. Each CDR3 protein is one row after TCRdb ran MiXCR on the 5' RACE reads. The data contain roughly 800,000 distinct CDR3 sequences, 58% of them singletons. The germline V gene has CDR1 SGHDT and CDR2 YYEEEE. This CDR3 is built from 13 residues. Trimming removed 4 bases from V and 4 bases from J, with 11 bases in between. This TCR was sampled from a man aged 25-45 years in good health. V is TRBV5-6 and J is TRBJ1-1, with D perhaps TRBD1 (5 bases). The material sequenced was blood. In nucleotides, the CDR3 is TGTGCCAGCAGCCAGGGTGTGGGCACTGAAGCTTTCTTT. Translated: CASSQGVGTEAFF.